This T cell receptor beta chain was captured in a study of neurological immune-mediated disorders. The cDNA was generated through 5'RACE incorporating 10-nucleotide random UMIs. Sequencing runs each yielded over 180 million TCR-beta sequences from 15-18 subjects. TCRdb fed the 5' RACE reads into MiXCR, producing one record per CDR3 protein. Among 55,000 to 75,000 distinct CDR3 sequences listed, approximately 11% were seen once. This clonotype was counted at least ten times. Input material: PBMCs. The clonotype originates from a woman between 55 and 75 years old with HTLV-1-associated myelopathy (HAM/TSP).

The CDR3: CASSPPAGSGYTF. The CDR3 DNA reads as TGCGCCAGCAGCCCGCCCGCCGGGAGCGGCTACACCTTC. The chain recombines TRBV5-1 with TRBJ1-2; D remains ambiguous. This CDR3 has 13 amino acids. Between the trimmed V and J ends, which lost 4 bases and 8 bases, there was a span of 15 bases. Germline assignment: CDR1 SGHRS and CDR2 YFSETQ. The full variable domain, completed using reference TRBV5-1 and TRBJ1-2, is KAGVTQTPRYLIKTRGQQVTLSCSPISGHRSVSWYQQTPGQGLQFLFEYFSETQRNKGNFPGRFSGRQFSNSRSEMNVSTLELGDSALYLCASSPPAGSGYTFGSGTRLTVV.